The entry below describes one T cell receptor (beta chain). The record originates from a study of blood T cell repertoires in COVID-19. Assay: immunoSEQ multiplex PCR; the TCRdb copy retains only in-frame clones and omits some. The repertoire has fewer than 90,000 clones, roughly 90% of them found once; the top ten carry about a sixth. CDR3 length: 16 residues. With 11 bases clipped from V and 2 bases from J, the junction kept 17 bases outside the gene matches. The germline gives CDR1 SNHLY, CDR2 FYNNEI. Material for sequencing was peripheral blood. The V and J genes are TRBV2 and TRBJ2-7; 8 nucleotides match TRBD1. This sequence was found in a man aged 80 or over in a cohort sampled during active COVID-19. CDR3 sequence reads: CAVIQAGQGFPYEQYF. The CDR3 DNA is TGTGCCGTAATTCAAGCCGGACAGGGCTTCCCCTACGAGCAGTACTTC.